This record covers a single TCR beta chain. The target antigen is unknown. The sample comes from a study of long-term antiretroviral therapy in people with HIV. At the level of the study: Of all samples, the earliest predate the 2015 immediate-ART recommendation by about a decade. Whole-study findings and limits: Blood in the study was drawn between the mid-2000s and the late 2010s, possibly under older ART regimens, which may be less effective than current ones. Information on adherence to ART, viral resistance or therapy changes was unavailable.

Researchers secured at least one pre-ART and at least two post-ART PBMC samples from each donor. Germline V CDR1 and CDR2: SGHRS, YFSETQ. V dropped 3 bases and J dropped 3 bases, with 9 bases sitting between them. CDR3 length: 13 amino acids. The assay used was immunoSEQ (version v3.0), run at survey level. The data were produced by immunoSEQ multiplex PCR, yet TCRdb's version contains in-frame clones alone and is incomplete. The sample has about 24,000 clones, roughly 84% seen once. This chain uses TRBV5-1 with TRBJ1-1; D is ambiguous. The sample was unsorted PBMCs, taken 3 years after starting antiretroviral therapy. This receptor was taken from a man aged 45 to 65 with HIV. CDR3 protein: CASSSRGDTEAFF. The DNA of the CDR3 is TGCGCCAGCAGCTCTCGCGGGGACACTGAAGCTTTCTTT. The full variable domain, rest sourced from reference TRBV5-1 and TRBJ1-1, is KAGVTQTPRYLIKTRGQQVTLSCSPISGHRSVSWYQQTPGQGLQFLFEYFSETQRNKGNFPGRFSGRQFSNSRSEMNVSTLELGDSALYLCASSSRGDTEAFFGQGTRLTVV.